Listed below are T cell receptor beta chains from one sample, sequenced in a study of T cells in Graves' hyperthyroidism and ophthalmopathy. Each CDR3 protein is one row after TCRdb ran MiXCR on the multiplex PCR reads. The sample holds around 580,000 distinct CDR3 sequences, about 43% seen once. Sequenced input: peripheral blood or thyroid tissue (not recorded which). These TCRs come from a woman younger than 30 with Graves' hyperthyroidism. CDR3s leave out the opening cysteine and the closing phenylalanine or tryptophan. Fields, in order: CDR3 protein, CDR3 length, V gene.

cdr3_aa: SAEDGDTEAF
cdr3_length: 10
v_call: TRBV20-1

cdr3_aa: ASSSTGDGSGYT
cdr3_length: 12
v_call: TRBV7-8

cdr3_aa: ASTRDRGTPLH
cdr3_length: 11
v_call: TRBV12-3/TRBV12-4

cdr3_aa: ASSEYGSAGELF
cdr3_length: 12
v_call: TRBV10-2

cdr3_aa: ASSIQGNYYNEQF
cdr3_length: 13
v_call: TRBV19

cdr3_aa: SALGASGRAQH
cdr3_length: 11
v_call: TRBV20-1

cdr3_aa: ASSAGTGTYGQY
cdr3_length: 12
v_call: TRBV2

cdr3_aa: ASSPTGQDYEQY
cdr3_length: 12
v_call: TRBV9

cdr3_aa: AWSVAGNTEAF
cdr3_length: 11
v_call: TRBV30

cdr3_aa: ASSTNRGGTDTQY
cdr3_length: 13
v_call: TRBV28

cdr3_aa: ASRERDFTNYGYT
cdr3_length: 13
v_call: TRBV2

cdr3_aa: ASTRGSGSGRGEQY
cdr3_length: 14
v_call: TRBV7-9

cdr3_aa: ASSLKAAENTEAF
cdr3_length: 13
v_call: TRBV4-2

cdr3_aa: ASSARDPTSNQPQH
cdr3_length: 14
v_call: TRBV2

cdr3_aa: ASRSAGAGQYEQY
cdr3_length: 13
v_call: TRBV13

cdr3_aa: ASSEGAGYSYT
cdr3_length: 11
v_call: TRBV6-1

cdr3_aa: ASSLMGQDYEQY
cdr3_length: 12
v_call: TRBV7-3

cdr3_aa: ASSLEGTHGYT
cdr3_length: 11
v_call: TRBV12-3/TRBV12-4

cdr3_aa: ASSPRLNSNQPQH
cdr3_length: 13
v_call: TRBV4-1

cdr3_aa: SDDDTYEQY
cdr3_length: 9
v_call: TRBV29-1

cdr3_aa: ASSFGVGPTATNQG
cdr3_length: 14
v_call: TRBV9

cdr3_aa: ASSARVGGAKLDSPLH
cdr3_length: 16
v_call: TRBV7-9

cdr3_aa: ASGLAGPNTGELF
cdr3_length: 13
v_call: TRBV19

cdr3_aa: ASRLAGGGSYQETQY
cdr3_length: 15
v_call: TRBV2

cdr3_aa: ASSQDPWGNQPQH
cdr3_length: 13
v_call: TRBV3-1

cdr3_aa: ASNLSGGYT
cdr3_length: 9
v_call: TRBV7-9

cdr3_aa: APLTQGSYEQY
cdr3_length: 11
v_call: TRBV5-1

cdr3_aa: ATSEDRDYDSNQPQH
cdr3_length: 15
v_call: TRBV24-1

cdr3_aa: ASSQDGDRGRREQY
cdr3_length: 14
v_call: TRBV4-1

cdr3_aa: ASSSLAGNTDTQY
cdr3_length: 13
v_call: TRBV11-2

cdr3_aa: ASSNRWDSGGNTIY
cdr3_length: 14
v_call: TRBV6-5

cdr3_aa: ASSVVSGTGDLNEQY
cdr3_length: 15
v_call: TRBV9

cdr3_aa: AASDPGSTDTQY
cdr3_length: 12
v_call: TRBV24-1

cdr3_aa: ASSLKRQGAVKLF
cdr3_length: 13
v_call: TRBV4-1

cdr3_aa: ASSKPWTGIAYEQY
cdr3_length: 14
v_call: TRBV10-1